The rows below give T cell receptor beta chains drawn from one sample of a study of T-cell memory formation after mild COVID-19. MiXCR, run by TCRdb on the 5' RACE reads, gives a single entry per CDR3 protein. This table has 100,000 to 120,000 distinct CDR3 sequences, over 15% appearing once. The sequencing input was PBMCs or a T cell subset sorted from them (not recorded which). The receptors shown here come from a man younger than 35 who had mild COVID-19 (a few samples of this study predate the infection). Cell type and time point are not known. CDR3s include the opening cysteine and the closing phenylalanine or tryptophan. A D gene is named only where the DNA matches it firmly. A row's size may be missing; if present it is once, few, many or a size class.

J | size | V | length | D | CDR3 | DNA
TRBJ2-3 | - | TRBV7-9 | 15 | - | CASSRTTSGYATQYF | TGTGCCAGCAGCCGAACGACTTCGGGATACGCAACGCAGTATTTT
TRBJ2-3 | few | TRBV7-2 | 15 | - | CASSLETSRGDTQYF | TGTGCCAGCAGCTTAGAAACATCCCGGGGGGATACGCAGTATTTT
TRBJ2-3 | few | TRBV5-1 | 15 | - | CASGSTGPTTDTQYF | TGCGCCAGCGGATCTACCGGGCCAACTACAGATACGCAGTATTTT
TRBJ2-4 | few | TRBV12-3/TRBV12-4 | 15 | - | CASSLEGSAKNIQYF | TGTGCCAGCAGTTTGGAGGGGTCAGCCAAAAACATTCAGTACTTC
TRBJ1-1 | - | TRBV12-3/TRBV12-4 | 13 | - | CASSTEKNTEAFF | TGTGCCAGCAGTACGGAAAAGAACACTGAAGCTTTCTTT
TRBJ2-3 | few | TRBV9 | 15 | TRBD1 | CASSTPGGRTDTQYF | TGTGCCAGCAGCACCCCAGGGGGCCGCACAGATACGCAGTATTTT
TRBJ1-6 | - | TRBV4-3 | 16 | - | CASSQDLRTDGSPLHF | TGCGCCAGCAGCCAAGATCTGAGGACCGACGGTTCACCCCTCCACTTT
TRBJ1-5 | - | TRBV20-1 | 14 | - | CSARTVGSNQPQHF | TGCAGTGCTAGAACCGTCGGGAGCAATCAGCCCCAGCATTTT
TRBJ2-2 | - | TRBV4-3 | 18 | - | CASSRPVRGTGGTGELFF | TGCGCCAGCAGCCGCCCCGTCAGGGGAACAGGAGGCACCGGGGAGCTGTTTTTT
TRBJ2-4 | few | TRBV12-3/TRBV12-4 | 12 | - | CASRTSDGIQYF | TGTGCCAGCAGGACGTCCGACGGCATTCAGTACTTC
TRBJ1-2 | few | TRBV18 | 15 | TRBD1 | CASSPGTGDTYGYTF | TGTGCCAGCTCACCGGGGACAGGAGACACTTATGGCTACACCTTC
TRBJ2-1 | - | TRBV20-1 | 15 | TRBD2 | CSARDPQRGMNEQFF | TGCAGTGCTAGAGATCCCCAGCGGGGGATGAATGAGCAGTTCTTC
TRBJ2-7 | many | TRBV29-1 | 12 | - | CSAWDTFGEQYF | TGCAGCGCTTGGGACACCTTCGGGGAGCAGTACTTC
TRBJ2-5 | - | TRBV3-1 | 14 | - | CASSQAQGQETQYF | TGTGCCAGCAGCCAGGCCCAAGGGCAAGAGACCCAGTACTTC
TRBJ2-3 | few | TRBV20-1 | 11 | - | CSARYTDTQYF | TGCAGTGCCAGATACACAGATACGCAGTATTTT
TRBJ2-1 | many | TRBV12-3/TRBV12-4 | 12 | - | CASSQLANEQFF | TGTGCCAGCAGTCAACTAGCCAATGAGCAGTTCTTC
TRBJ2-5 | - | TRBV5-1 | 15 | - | CASSLATRHQETQYF | TGCGCCAGCAGCTTGGCCACGAGACACCAAGAGACCCAGTACTTC
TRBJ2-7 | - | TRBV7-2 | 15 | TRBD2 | CASSTWTSLDGEQYF | TGTGCCAGCAGCACCTGGACTAGCTTGGACGGCGAGCAGTACTTC
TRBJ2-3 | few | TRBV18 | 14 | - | CASSPSGTTDTQYF | TGTGCCAGCTCACCCTCCGGGACTACAGATACGCAGTATTTT
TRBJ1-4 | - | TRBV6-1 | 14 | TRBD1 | CASSEQGGDEKLFF | TGTGCCAGCAGTGAACAGGGGGGCGATGAAAAACTGTTTTTT
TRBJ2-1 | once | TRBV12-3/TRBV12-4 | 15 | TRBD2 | CASSFTSGRADEQFF | TGTGCCAGCAGTTTTACTAGCGGGAGGGCAGATGAGCAGTTCTTC
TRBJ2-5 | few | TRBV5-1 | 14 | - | CASSLDRAGETQYF | TGCGCCAGCAGCTTGGACAGGGCTGGGGAGACCCAGTACTTC
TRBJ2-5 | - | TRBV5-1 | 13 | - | CASSPQTGETQYF | TGCGCCAGCAGCCCTCAGACGGGAGAGACCCAGTACTTC
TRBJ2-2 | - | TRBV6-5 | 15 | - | CASSPRQINTGELFF | TGTGCCAGCAGCCCACGACAGATTAACACCGGGGAGCTGTTTTTT
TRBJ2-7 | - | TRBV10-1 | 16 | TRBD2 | CATSRGDVAGGYEQYF | TGCGCCACCTCCCGGGGGGACGTGGCTGGAGGCTACGAGCAGTACTTC
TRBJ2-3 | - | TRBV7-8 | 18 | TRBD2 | CASSLGSGGGLSTDTQYF | TGTGCCAGCAGCTTAGGTAGCGGGGGGGGACTTAGCACAGATACGCAGTATTTT
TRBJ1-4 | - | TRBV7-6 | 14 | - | CASSLGRVDEKLFF | TGTGCCAGCAGCTTAGGCAGAGTAGATGAAAAACTGTTTTTT